One and the same sample provided the 20 T cell receptor beta chains below, sequenced in a study of Tregs in tolerant kidney transplant recipients. The data were produced by immunoSEQ multiplex PCR, yet TCRdb's version contains in-frame clones alone and is incomplete. This sample's table reports roughly 23,000 clones. The nonmyeloablative bone marrow transplants came from related graft donors, with transient mixed chimerism. This specimen was CD4+ T cells from blood (PBMCs), taken 6 months after the transplant. The receptors were gathered from a human patient who received a combined kidney and bone marrow transplant. Some T cells may be provided by the graft donor.

To note about this clone: The CDR3 end falls 3 residues outside the read, so it is completed with the germline J gene. V gene TRBV19 combines with J gene TRBJ2-7; 13 bases agree with TRBD2. Germline V lookup: CDR1 LNHDA, CDR2 SQIVND (reference sequence). V trimming: 8 bases; J trimming: 4 bases; junction bases outside the gene matches: 5. This CDR3 is built from 14 residues. The sequenced part of the CDR3 DNA is TGTGCCAGTCGGACTAGCGGGAGTGTGTACGAG. Its protein product is CASRTSGSVYE. The CDR3 in its entirety is CASRTSGSVYEQYF. Filled out from reference TRBV19 and TRBJ2-7, the complete variable domain reads DGGITQSPKYLFRKEGQNVTLSCEQNLNHDAMYWYRQDPGQGLRLIYYSQIVNDFQKGDIAEGYSVSREKKESFPLTVTSAQKNPTAFYLCASRTSGSVYEQYFGPGTRLTVT.

About this clone itself: The DNA ends 3 residues before the CDR3 does, and the rest of the CDR3 is filled in from the germline J gene. This chain links TRBV6-1 with TRBJ2-3; 8 nucleotides agree with TRBD2. The length of the CDR3 is 17 residues. V was clipped by 1 base and J by 2 bases; unmatched bases: 8. Germline-derived CDR1 and CDR2 are MNHNS and SASEGT. The covered CDR3 bases are TGTGCCAGCAGTGAAGTGGCGGGGGGCCGTATCACAGATACG. Its translation: CASSEVAGGRITDT. The CDR3 reads in full as CASSEVAGGRITDTQYF.

Of note for this clone: The missing CDR3 end, 3 residues past where the read stops, is filled in from the germline J gene. This chain connects TRBV20-1 to TRBJ2-7; TRBD2 matches 11 bases. CDR1 and CDR2 from the germline V gene are DFQATT and SNEGSKA (reference sequence). This CDR3 spans 14 amino acids. The ends lost 5 bases at V and 5 bases at J; junction bases unmatched: 8. The covered CDR3 bases are TGCAGTGCTGAGATAGCGGGAGGGCCCCACGAG. Protein: CSAEIAGGPHE. The complete CDR3 reads CSAEIAGGPHEQYF.

As to this clone: The read falls 3 residues short of the CDR3 end, and the missing part is taken from the germline J gene. The J gene is TRBJ1-6, the V gene TRBV5-1, with 7 bases lining up with TRBD1. The germline gives CDR1 SGHRS, CDR2 YFSETQ. The V segment lost 7 bases and the J segment 9 bases; nucleotides outside the gene matches: 10. The CDR3 covers 14 residues. CDR3 bases read: TGCGCCAGCGGGGAAGGGGGCAAGGGTTCACCC. This encodes CASGEGGKGSP. The CDR3 in full is CASGEGGKGSPLHF. The whole variable domain, remainder taken from reference TRBV5-1 and TRBJ1-6, is KAGVTQTPRYLIKTRGQQVTLSCSPISGHRSVSWYQQTPGQGLQFLFEYFSETQRNKGNFPGRFSGRQFSNSRSEMNVSTLELGDSALYLCASGEGGKGSPLHFGNGTRLTVT.

Turning to this clone: The CDR3 end falls 3 residues outside the read, so it is completed with the germline J gene. V and J are TRBV11-2 and TRBJ2-5; TRBD2 agrees at 7 bases. CDR3 length: 14 residues. The germline CDR1 and CDR2 sequences are SGHAT and FQNNGV. V shed 6 bases and J 4 bases; nucleotides not matched to a gene: 8. Partial CDR3 DNA: TGTGCCAGCAGGCCGACTAGCTCTGGAGAGACC. It encodes CASRPTSSGET. The whole CDR3 is CASRPTSSGETQYF.

In regard to this clone: The CDR3 extends 3 residues past the end of the read, so its final part is completed from the germline J gene. This same CDR3 is encoded by further DNA sequences in the sample. The chain uses TRBV13 and TRBJ2-7; 7 bases are shared with TRBD1. Germline assignment: CDR1 PRHDT and CDR2 FYEKMQ (reference sequence). Germline trimming cut 2 bases from V and 0 bases from J; bases unmatched to any gene: 1. The CDR3 extends over 14 amino acids. The CDR3 DNA, read in part, is TGTGCCAGCAGCTTAAGGGACAGCTCCTACGAG. Translating it yields CASSLRDSSYE. The whole CDR3 sequence reads CASSLRDSSYEQYF.

In regard to this clone: The DNA ends 3 residues before the CDR3 does, and the rest of the CDR3 is filled in from the germline J gene. J is TRBJ2-7 and V is TRBV11-2, with D tentatively TRBD2 (5 bases). The germline CDR1 and CDR2 sequences are SGHAT and FQNNGV. V gave up 1 base and J gave up 2 bases, with 9 bases separating them. The CDR3 extends over 14 amino acids. The CDR3: CASSLGGHTYEQYF. The CDR3 bases that were read are TGTGCCAGCAGCTTAGGAGGGCACACCTACGAG.

Note on this clone: The read halts 3 residues ahead of the CDR3 end, with the missing end drawn from the germline J gene. V and J are TRBV29-1 and TRBJ2-3; D is unresolved. Germline CDR1 is SQVTM and CDR2 is ANQGSEA. Trimming took 3 bases from V and 4 from J, leaving 11 bases between them. The CDR3 contains 13 residues. CDR3 DNA, as far as it was read: TGCAGCGTTGACACGTCCAGATCAGATACG. Translation: CSVDTSRSDT. The full-length CDR3 reads as CSVDTSRSDTQYF.

To note about this clone: The read ends 3 residues early relative to the CDR3; the germline J gene fills the gap. The chain employs TRBV18 and TRBJ1-3, with D hard to call. Germline CDR1 reads KGHSH; CDR2 reads LQKENI. The V end lost 2 bases, the J end lost 1 base, and 9 bases lay between the germline ends. CDR3 length: 15 residues. The sequenced part of the CDR3 DNA is TGTGCCAGCTCACCAGCCGTCGGTTCTGGAAACACC. It specifies CASSPAVGSGNT. In full, the CDR3 reads CASSPAVGSGNTIYF.

The covered CDR3 bases are TGTGCCAGCAGTTTAGGGAACAGTCACAATCAGCCC. This sequence encodes CASSLGNSHNQP. The full CDR3 protein reads CASSLGNSHNQPQHF. The chain recombines TRBV12-3 or TRBV12-4 with TRBJ1-5, with no clear D. The CDR3 is cut off 3 residues early in the read; its end comes from the germline J gene. This CDR3 has 15 amino acids. The V end lost 1 base, the J end lost 3 bases, and 10 bases lay between the germline ends.

CDR3 bases read: TGCGCCAGCAGCCCCAGGGTCCAAGAGACC. Translation gives CASSPRVQET. The whole CDR3 sequence reads CASSPRVQETQYF. The J gene is TRBJ2-5, the V gene TRBV5-1, with D possibly being TRBD1 (5 bases). The CDR3 end falls 3 residues outside the read, so it is completed with the germline J gene. V lost 4 bases and J 1 base, leaving 8 bases between the germline ends. Per the germline V gene, CDR1 is SGHRS and CDR2 is YFSETQ. The CDR3 has 13 residues.

The CDR3 region is CASSQKREGRYEQYF. The covered CDR3 bases are TGCGCCAGCAGCCAAAAGCGGGAGGGCCGTTACGAG. The V and J genes are TRBV5-1 and TRBJ2-7; 10 nucleotides line up with TRBD2. The sequence runs out 3 residues before the end of the CDR3; the remainder is reconstructed from the germline J gene. The germline V gene encodes CDR1 SGHRS and CDR2 YFSETQ. V gave up 4 bases and J gave up 4 bases; unmatched junction bases: 8. The CDR3 is 15 residues long.

Concerning this clone itself: The sequence runs out 3 residues before the end of the CDR3; the remainder is reconstructed from the germline J gene. V is TRBV7-2 and J is TRBJ2-7; 11 bases line up with TRBD2. J lost 3 bases, V lost 5 bases, and 6 bases had no gene match. Germline V gene data show CDR1 as SGHTA and CDR2 as FQGNSA. The CDR3 covers 15 residues. The covered CDR3 bases are TGTGCCAGCAGCATTACTAGCGGGGGCCTCTACGAG. The encoded protein is CASSITSGGLYE. The full CDR3 protein is CASSITSGGLYEQYF.

Concerning this clone: The CDR3 is cut off 3 residues early in the read; its end comes from the germline J gene. This sequence joins TRBV2 and TRBJ2-2; 7 positions match TRBD1. After removal of 1 base from V and 0 bases from J, the junction contained 2 bases not matched to a gene. Germline CDR1 and CDR2: SNHLY and FYNNEI. The CDR3 length is 16 residues. The DNA read from the CDR3 is TGTGCCAGCAGTGAAGGAGGGGGCGCGAACACCGGGGAG. This codes for CASSEGGGANTGE. The CDR3 reads in full as CASSEGGGANTGELFF.

Concerning this clone: The read comes to an end 3 residues before the CDR3 does, leaving the germline J gene to fill in the end. V gene TRBV19 combines with J gene TRBJ2-1, with no clear D. CDR1 and CDR2 (germline): LNHDA, SQIVND (reference sequence). The CDR3 spans 13 residues. Trimming pared 4 bases from V and 7 bases from J, leaving 11 bases between. The CDR3 is CASSTQFGNEQFF. CDR3 DNA, as far as it was read: TGTGCCAGTAGTACACAATTCGGGAATGAG.

Of note for this clone: The germline gene is not matched at one end of the junction; a read error may be the cause. The part of the CDR3 DNA that was read is TGCGTCAGCAAATCCAGAGAGTCTAACTATGGC. Translated: CVSKSRESNYG. The complete CDR3 protein is CVSKSRESNYGYTF. The chain is built from TRBV23-1 and TRBJ1-2; D remains unclear. Read coverage stops 3 residues before the CDR3 terminus; the germline J gene supplies the remainder. TRBV23-1 is an ORF, with its function uncertain. The CDR3 consists of 14 residues.

A word on this clone: The read falls 3 residues short of the CDR3 end, and the missing part is taken from the germline J gene. The chain has TRBV7-2 and TRBJ1-6, with TRBD1 as a possible D gene (6 bases). The germline V gene encodes CDR1 SGHTA and CDR2 FQGNSA. Trimming took 5 bases from V and 7 from J, leaving 15 bases between them. The CDR3 consists of 15 residues. Partial CDR3 DNA: TGTGCCAGCAGCCCTCAGGGGAGAGGGAATTCACCC. This sequence encodes CASSPQGRGNSP. In full, the CDR3 reads CASSPQGRGNSPLHF.

Concerning this clone: The read ends 3 residues shy of where the CDR3 ends; the end is completed using the germline J gene. V and J are TRBV7-6 and TRBJ2-3, with 13 bases lining up with TRBD2. The V gene end was trimmed by 5 bases and the J gene end by 5 bases; junction bases not matched to a gene: 10. CDR3 length: 17 amino acids. Germline V CDR1 and CDR2: SGHVS, FNYEAQ. The CDR3 sequence is CASSLLTSGRALDTQYF. The sequenced part of the CDR3 DNA is TGTGCCAGCAGCCTCCTTACTAGCGGGAGGGCCTTAGATACG.

A note on this clone: Sequencing ends 3 residues short of the CDR3 end; the germline J gene provides the rest. The chain has TRBV2 and TRBJ1-2; no clear D. Per germline, CDR1 SNHLY and CDR2 FYNNEI. The CDR3 runs 14 residues. The DNA read from the CDR3 is TGTGCCAGCAGTGAAGATGAAGGGTTAATCACC. Its protein is CASSEDEGLIT. The complete CDR3 sequence is CASSEDEGLITYTF.

As to this clone: The read halts 3 residues ahead of the CDR3 end, with the missing end drawn from the germline J gene. V and J are TRBV7-2 and TRBJ2-7; TRBD2 matches at 7 bases. The CDR3 loop spans 14 amino acids. J was trimmed by 2 bases and V by 2 bases; bases with no gene match: 3. Germline CDR1 is SGHTA and CDR2 is FQGNSA. The DNA read from the CDR3 is TGTGCCAGCAGCTTAAGTACTAGCGCCTACGAG. Its protein is CASSLSTSAYE. The complete CDR3 sequence is CASSLSTSAYEQYF. The complete variable domain, with remaining parts taken from reference TRBV7-2 and TRBJ2-7, reads GAGVSQSPSNKVTEKGKDVELRCDPISGHTALYWYRQSLGQGLEFLIYFQGNSAPDKSGLPSDRFSAERTGGSVSTLTIQRTQQEDSAVYLCASSLSTSAYEQYFGPGTRLTVT.